This note documents a single TCR beta chain sequence. Its cognate antigen has yet to be identified. Qualities for individual bases were not recorded, and no much larger clone is one base off. This record comes from a study of blood T cell repertoires in COVID-19 (dated by TCRdb to the early 2020s). About the investigation overall: Samples covering the acute and convalescent phases of COVID-19 were provided by collaborators in the United States, Italy and Spain. The repertoires were made available in a free public database intended to serve as a resource for research on the immune response to SARS-CoV-2. The prospective study material was composed of cDNA or gDNA derived from T cells, B-cell-depleted T cells, or PBMCs. HLA class I and class II types, where available, came from metadata supplied by the sample provider rather than from assay-based typing. The dataset comprised deeply sampled blood TCRbeta repertoires from subjects exposed to, actively infected with, or recovered from COVID-19. Sample metadata almost always included a de-identified subject ID, COVID-19 status, age in years and sex. The samples were drawn from two sources: the first 160 participants of the ongoing ImmuneRACE study, and 950 to 1,500 subjects contributed by 6 global collaborators. General study outcomes and caveats: Clinical and demographic metadata were provided uncurated, with the amount varying by source and participant.

TCRbeta CDR3 regions were amplified from genomic DNA by means of the immunoSEQ Assay, a bias-controlled multiplex PCR. Processing in the source paper ran as follows. The number of nucleated cells in each sample was estimated from the amplification of reference gene primers within the assay. To quantify the absolute abundance of each unique TCRbeta CDR3 rearrangement, sequence reads were collapsed and filtered. Productive Simpson clonality was computed per sample as the square root of Simpson's diversity index over productive rearrangements. TCRdb obtained this table from immuneACCESS and retained in-frame rearrangements with V and J assigned. These tables miss some clones; where compared with another copy, unresolved V genes account for less than half of the shortfall, and the remainder is unexplained. V and J calls and clone size follow that table, whereas D and trimming were derived from the DNA. For this sample the table gives 170,000 or so clones, of which 70% to 90% were detected only once. Of the sample, roughly 7% falls within the top ten clones.

Clipping removes 7 bases from V and 9 bases from J, with 13 as the unmatched junction base count. The CDR3 numbers 15 residues from cysteine through phenylalanine. CDR3 DNA only is kept here, 45 bases in frame from base 1. According to the germline V gene, CDR1 reads KGHDR and CDR2 reads SFDVKD. Collaborating institutions collected whole blood in K2EDTA tubes following their own protocols. For TCRbeta analysis, collaborators shipped samples as frozen whole blood, isolated PBMCs, or DNA extracted from either of those sample types. Sequences were obtained from peripheral blood. The receptor was isolated from a man aged 50-60 years with active or convalescent COVID-19. This chain is built from TRBV24-1 and TRBJ2-1; 8 bases in between match TRBD1. The CDR3 region: CATRGQVGPWGEQFF. The sequenced DNA is TGTGCCACCAGGGGACAGGTGGGACCGTGGGGTGAGCAGTTCTTC.